This T cell receptor beta chain was obtained from a study of blood T cells in healthy people across ages (dated by TCRdb to the mid-2010s). Looking at the study overall: Template switching captured roughly one uniquely barcoded TCR beta cDNA molecule per two T cells in model experiments. To avoid experimental bias, donors of different ages were distributed randomly across sequencing lanes. Using the same blood draw, the study looked at two additional independent replicas of 1 million unique cDNA reads for two donors, one aged 18 to 30 and the other aged 80 or older. The donors were split into four age groups: young (average around 17 years), middle-aged (roughly 39), aged (about 56) and long-lived (roughly 80). The study measured age-related changes in TCR beta repertoire diversity using deep sequencing normalized with unique cDNA molecular identifiers.

Donors were 39 systemically healthy Caucasian individuals from Russia aged roughly 6 to 95 years. About 9.6 milliliters of peripheral blood were collected from each donor into EDTA-treated Vacutainer tubes. Ficoll-Paque density-gradient centrifugation was used to isolate PBMCs, with at least 7 million obtained per sample. Trizol reagent was used to extract total RNA from PBMCs, with at least 5.5 micrograms per sample. The percentages of naive CD45RAhigh/CD27high T cells were determined by flow cytometry on a PBMC aliquot from every donor. To prepare the library, 5' RACE was applied. The sequencer was an Illumina HiSeq 2500. A second roughly 7 to 11 cycle PCR used a sample-barcoded 5' primer and a J-beta primer mix. A template-switch 5' adaptor carrying 12 random nucleotides introduced a unique molecular identifier onto each TCR beta cDNA molecule. At least 3 million CDR3-containing paired-end reads were obtained from each sample. The Mint cDNA synthesis kit, primed by a TRBC-specific oligonucleotide, was used to synthesize first-strand cDNA from all RNA. Following uracil-DNA glycosylase treatment, all cDNA underwent a first 18-cycle PCR with the universal primers M1SS and BC2_uni_R. The authors' pipeline ran thus. For normalization, 1 million high-quality reads were randomly selected from each sample, with every read carrying a distinct molecular identifier. Instead of being binned into consensus sequences, reads with shared molecular identifiers were discarded. MiTCR, set to a Q25 quality threshold and the strictest error-elimination algorithm, was used for CDR3 identification, clonotype clustering and error correction. Lower-bound total TCR beta diversity was estimated with a nonparametric unseen species model using Euler transformation. TCRdb took the public reads, trimmed them with fastp at Q25, ran MiXCR for clone calling and kept in-frame beta chains. Rows matching on CDR3 protein sequence are summarized as one entry with the most common DNA and genes. Here the V and J calls rest on TCRdb's processing, not on the authors' analysis. The table for this sample lists about 1.5 million distinct CDR3 sequences; approximately 39% of them were counted only once. The ten largest account for about 4% of the sample.

The germline V gene supplies CDR1 MNHEY and CDR2 SVGEGT. Trimming accounts for 5 bases at V and 2 bases at J, while the number of junction bases matched to no gene is 3. The CDR3 contains 14 residues, cysteine and phenylalanine counted. This entry keeps only the CDR3 DNA: 42 bases, framed from base 1. What the authors observed across the whole study: Because profiling used bulk unsorted PBMCs, naive and antigen-experienced compartments could not be compared conclusively. The long-lived group showed more naive CD4+ T cells, fewer expanded clones and increased TCR diversity than the aged group, suggesting age selection. Total diversity estimates from one million sequenced T cells were considered lower bounds and underestimates. The CMV infection status of donors was not known, potentially confounding age-related changes in expanded clonotypes. As age increased, observed TCR beta diversity per million T cells dropped in a roughly linear way, and a significant reduction was already evident by age 40. The percentage of naive T cells measured by flow cytometry correlated strongly with observed TCR beta diversity.

At least ten counts were recorded for this clonotype. Its antigen is still unknown. No base quality values were provided; no much bigger clone lies one nucleotide off. The receptor chain draws on TRBV6-2 or TRBV6-3 and TRBJ2-3; a stretch of 8 junction bases matches TRBD2. This TCR was sampled from a woman aged 18-29 years in good health. The material sequenced was blood. CDR3 sequence: CASSPAGDTDTQYF. The DNA is TGTGCCAGCAGTCCAGCGGGAGACACAGATACGCAGTATTTT.